The 20 T cell receptor beta chains below come from one sample, sequenced in a study of blood T cell repertoires in COVID-19. The method was immunoSEQ multiplex PCR; TCRdb's version includes in-frame clones alone and lacks a portion of them. The sample holds roughly 330,000 clones, around 90% seen once. The sequencing sample was made of peripheral blood. The source is a man in his thirties or forties with COVID-19, enrolled during active disease.

The J gene is TRBJ2-7, the V gene TRBV5-4, with 9 bases lining up with TRBD1. From germline, CDR1 is SGHNT and CDR2 YYREEE (reference sequence). The junction had 1 base not matched to a gene; V was cut back by 0 bases and J by 3 bases. The CDR3 spans 14 residues. The CDR3 sequence is CASSLVGQGYEQYF. CDR3 sequence (DNA): TGTGCCAGCAGCTTGGTGGGACAGGGCTACGAGCAGTACTTC.

V and J are TRBV18 and TRBJ2-3; TRBD2 is a possible D gene (5 bases). The V gene's germline CDR1 is KGHSH and CDR2 LQKENI. The CDR3 spans 14 residues. The V gene lost 5 bases and the J gene lost 5 bases, with 14 bases spanning the gap. CDR3 in DNA: TGTGCCAGCTCATTGTCCAGCGGCGGAGATACGCAGTATTTT. It encodes CASSLSSGGDTQYF.

V and J are TRBV12-3 or TRBV12-4 and TRBJ2-7, with D unresolved. The length of the CDR3 is 13 residues. V was clipped by 8 bases and J by 3 bases, with 14 bases between them. The CDR3 spells CASGPSRVYEQYF. In nucleotides, the CDR3 is TGTGCCAGCGGGCCTTCTCGTGTCTACGAGCAGTACTTC.

The chain has TRBV7-6 and TRBJ2-1; the match to TRBD2 covers 7 bases. After removal of 5 bases from V and 4 bases from J, the junction contained 8 bases not matched to a gene. Per the germline V gene, CDR1 is SGHVS and CDR2 is FNYEAQ. The CDR3 covers 15 residues. The CDR3 reads CASSPAGEGYNEQFF. CDR3 bases: TGTGCCAGCAGCCCAGCTGGGGAGGGATACAATGAGCAGTTCTTC.

The chain links TRBV6-6 to TRBJ2-2; possibly TRBD2 for D (6 bases). Germline assignment: CDR1 MNHNY and CDR2 SVGAGI (reference sequence). The CDR3 runs to 14 residues. V lost 8 bases and J 6 bases, leaving 16 bases between the germline ends. CDR3 protein: CASRDFSPSGELFF. CDR3 coding DNA: TGTGCCAGCCGGGACTTCTCCCCCTCCGGGGAGCTGTTTTTT.

The chain couples TRBV7-3 to TRBJ1-4; possible D gene TRBD1, 5 bases. V dropped 0 bases and J dropped 8 bases, with 13 bases sitting between them. This CDR3 is 15 amino acids long. Germline lookup yields CDR1 SGHTA and CDR2 FQGTGA. The CDR3 coding sequence is TGTGCCAGCAGCTTAACTGGGACGGAGGGGGAAAAACTGTTTTTT. Its protein product is CASSLTGTEGEKLFF.

In its sample, this clone was seen many times. V and J are TRBV9 and TRBJ1-6; D not certain. The V end lost 3 bases, the J end lost 2 bases, and 9 bases lay between the germline ends. Germline CDR1 and CDR2: SGDLS and YYNGEE. The CDR3 is 15 amino acids. CDR3 loop: CASSALGTYNSPLHF. The CDR3 DNA is TGTGCCAGCAGCGCCCTCGGTACCTATAATTCACCCCTCCACTTT.

The chain joins TRBV7-8 to TRBJ1-4; D remains ambiguous. The CDR3 has 16 residues. Trimming pared 0 bases from V and 0 bases from J, leaving 8 bases between. Per the germline V gene, CDR1 is SGHVS and CDR2 is FQNEAQ. CDR3 coding DNA: TGTGCCAGCAGCTTAGCGTATAGAGCAACTAATGAAAAACTGTTTTTT. Translation gives CASSLAYRATNEKLFF. The variable domain in full, completed from reference TRBV7-8 and TRBJ1-4, reads GAGVSQSPRYKVAKRGQDVALRCDPISGHVSLFWYQQALGQGPEFLTYFQNEAQLDKSGLPSDRFFAERPEGSVSTLKIQRTQQEDSAVYLCASSLAYRATNEKLFFGSGTQLSVL.

The gene calls are TRBV10-3 and TRBJ2-7, with 10 bases fitting TRBD1. The V gene end was trimmed by 6 bases and the J gene end by 6 bases; junction bases not matched to a gene: 5. Germline CDR1 ENHRY, CDR2 SYGVKD. CDR3 length equals 13 residues. CDR3 DNA sequence: TGTGCCATCAGGGGGACAGGGGCAGGCGAGCAGTACTTC. It specifies CAIRGTGAGEQYF.

This clone was detected once. The chain employs TRBV7-2 and TRBJ1-1, with 9 bases identical to TRBD1. CDR3 length: 15 amino acids. The ends lost 5 bases at V and 5 bases at J; junction bases unmatched: 9. Germline CDR1 reads SGHTA; CDR2 reads FQGNSA. The CDR3 loop is CASSTSTGGWTEAFF. CDR3 bases: TGTGCCAGCAGCACCTCGACAGGGGGGTGGACTGAAGCTTTCTTT.

There are a few counts of this clone. The chain couples TRBV16 to TRBJ1-1, with D possibly being TRBD1 (5 bases). The length of the CDR3 is 12 residues. Germline V gene data show CDR1 as KGHSY and CDR2 as FQNENV. V was shortened by 3 bases and J by 5 bases, with 7 bases between the two germline ends. The DNA of the CDR3 is TGTGCCAGCAGCCACGGGGGGACTGAAGCTTTCTTT. Residues: CASSHGGTEAFF. The full variable domain, its missing parts supplied by reference TRBV16 and TRBJ1-1, is GEEVAQTPKHLVRGEGQKAKLYCAPIKGHSYVFWYQQVLKNEFKFLISFQNENVFDETGMPKERFSAKCLPNSPCSLEIQATKLEDSAVYFCASSHGGTEAFFGQGTRLTVV.

The chain carries TRBV28 and TRBJ2-3; possibly TRBD1 for D (7 bases). Germline V gene data show CDR1 as MDHEN and CDR2 as SYDVKM. Trimming shortened V by 3 bases and J by 3 bases, and 13 bases separated the two germline ends. The CDR3 has 15 residues. The chain's CDR3 is CASSFPGGGTDTQYF. CDR3 nucleotides: TGTGCCAGCAGTTTCCCAGGGGGAGGAACAGATACGCAGTATTTT.

V is TRBV6-6 and J is TRBJ1-5; D is undetermined. Germline lookup yields CDR1 MNHNY and CDR2 SVGAGI (reference sequence). V was pared by 4 bases and J by 1 base, with 5 bases between. The CDR3 has 13 residues. CDR3 in DNA: TGTGCCAGCAGTTCCCTGAGCAATCAGCCCCAGCATTTT. Translating it yields CASSSLSNQPQHF.

V usage is TRBV11-2 and J usage is TRBJ2-7; D gene uncertain. The ends were cut back, 2 bases at V and 0 bases at J, with 8 bases in the middle. The germline V gene encodes CDR1 SGHAT and CDR2 FQNNGV. The CDR3 runs 14 residues. CDR3 sequence: CASSLRLSSYEQYF. In nucleotides, the CDR3 is TGTGCCAGCAGCTTAAGACTTAGCTCCTACGAGCAGTACTTC.

V and J are TRBV2 and TRBJ2-2, with a tentative D call TRBD2 (5 bases). The CDR3 length is 17 residues. V lost 8 bases to trimming and J lost 3 bases, with 22 bases between them. CDR1 is SNHLY and CDR2 is FYNNEI in the germline V gene. CDR3 sequence reads: CASLYSSSPTYTGELFF. CDR3 DNA: TGTGCCAGCCTATATTCTAGCAGCCCTACCTACACCGGGGAGCTGTTTTTT.

The rearrangement joins TRBV14 to TRBJ1-2; D may be TRBD1 (5 bases). This CDR3 contains 14 residues. V dropped 6 bases and J dropped 8 bases, with 19 bases sitting between them. Germline CDR1 SGHDN, CDR2 FVKESK. The CDR3 DNA is TGTGCCAGCAGTGAACAGGTTTTCCCTGCGGGCTACACCTTC. It encodes CASSEQVFPAGYTF.

This sequence joins TRBV9 and TRBJ2-1; no reliable D call. V was cut by 4 bases and J by 3 bases, with 8 bases left in between. CDR3 length equals 13 residues. Germline lookup yields CDR1 SGDLS and CDR2 YYNGEE. DNA for the CDR3: TGTGCCAGCAGCCGGCGGATCTACAATGAGCAGTTCTTC. Protein: CASSRRIYNEQFF.

In its sample, this clone was seen once. The V gene is TRBV7-9, the J gene TRBJ2-1; D is undetermined. Germline loops: CDR1 SEHNR, CDR2 FQNEAQ (reference sequence). V was clipped by 3 bases and J by 7 bases, with 10 bases between them. The CDR3 extends over 13 amino acids. The CDR3 region is CASSFPGGNEQFF. In DNA form, the CDR3 reads TGTGCCAGCAGCTTTCCGGGTGGGAATGAGCAGTTCTTC.

The CDR3 sequence is CASSIQGGYEQYF. In nucleotides, the CDR3 is TGTGCCAGCAGCATACAGGGGGGCTACGAGCAGTACTTC. V is TRBV6-6 and J is TRBJ2-7, with TRBD1 matching 8 bases. This CDR3 is built from 13 residues. Losses at the gene ends were 6 bases for V and 3 bases for J; bases not matched to a gene: 4. Germline CDR1 is MNHNY and CDR2 is SVGAGI (reference sequence).

V gene TRBV4-2 combines with J gene TRBJ2-5; possibly TRBD2 for D (5 bases). Germline CDR1 reads LGHNA; CDR2 reads YNFKEQ. The CDR3 is 15 amino acids. Trimming shortened V by 4 bases and J by 2 bases, and 14 bases separated the two germline ends. CDR3: CASSRRGMAQETQYF. DNA for the CDR3: TGTGCCAGCAGCCGGAGAGGGATGGCACAAGAGACCCAGTACTTC.